A single sample gave rise to the 10 T cell receptor beta chains below, sequenced in a study of identical twins. TCRdb fed the 5' RACE reads into MiXCR, producing one record per CDR3 protein. The sample carries hundreds of thousands of distinct CDR3 sequences, 6% to 6.5% recorded once. The sample consisted of naive T cells sorted from blood. Receptor source: a man aged 18 to 30 in good health.

In this sample, this clonotype turned up many times. The genes are TRBV12-3 or TRBV12-4 and TRBJ1-1, with D maybe TRBD1 (5 bases). Trimming cost V 6 bases and J 0 bases, with 14 bases left between them. This CDR3 comprises 15 residues. The CDR3 DNA reads TGTGCCAGCAGGGGCCCACAGGACATGAACACTGAAGCTTTCTTT. Translated: CASRGPQDMNTEAFF.

There are many counts of this clonotype. The rearrangement uses TRBV5-1 and TRBJ2-3; a possible D gene is TRBD2 (6 bases). V lost 3 bases and J lost 3, with 17 bases in between. Germline CDR1 and CDR2: SGHRS and YFSETQ. There are 16 residues in the CDR3. The CDR3 protein is CASSSGLRPSTDTQYF. The CDR3 bases are TGCGCCAGCAGCTCGGGACTCCGTCCCTCTACAGATACGCAGTATTTT. Drawing the rest from reference TRBV5-1 and TRBJ2-3, the complete variable domain is KAGVTQTPRYLIKTRGQQVTLSCSPISGHRSVSWYQQTPGQGLQFLFEYFSETQRNKGNFPGRFSGRQFSNSRSEMNVSTLELGDSALYLCASSSGLRPSTDTQYFGPGTRLTVL.

This clonotype turned up a few times. This rearrangement joins TRBV21-1 to TRBJ2-1; the D call TRBD1 from the table was never checked on the DNA. TRBV21-1 is a listed pseudogene. The CDR3 extends over 16 amino acids. CDR3 loop: CASSPPVWSSYNEQFF. For the CDR3, the DNA is TGTGCCAGCAGCCCCCCGGTGTGGAGCTCCTACAATGAGCAGTTCTTC.

This chain joins TRBV27 and TRBJ1-5; 9 bases fit TRBD1. The CDR3 sequence is 15 residues long. The germline CDR1 and CDR2 sequences are MNHEY and SMNVEV (reference sequence). With V trimmed by 6 bases and J by 5 bases, 8 bases remained unmatched. In nucleotides, the CDR3 is TGTGCCAGCAGAAGGACAGGGGAGGACTATCAGCCCCAGCATTTT. As protein: CASRRTGEDYQPQHF.

The table lists this clonotype with many counts. This chain uses TRBV2 with TRBJ1-3; D ambiguous. This CDR3 region has 10 residues. V was pared by 4 bases and J by 5 bases, with 0 bases between. Germline CDR1 SNHLY, CDR2 FYNNEI. CDR3 in amino acids: CASSGNTIYF. CDR3 DNA sequence: TGTGCCAGCAGTGGAAACACCATATATTTT. Full variable domain (rest looked up from reference TRBV2 and TRBJ1-3): EPEVTQTPSHQVTQMGQEVILRCVPISNHLYFYWYRQILGQKVEFLVSFYNNEISEKSEIFDDQFSVERPDGSNFTLKIRSTKLEDSAMYFCASSGNTIYFGEGSWLTVV.

This clonotype was detected many times. This chain joins TRBV3-1 and TRBJ2-1; 7 bases line up with TRBD2. Germline trimming cut 10 bases from V and 0 bases from J; bases unmatched to any gene: 9. This CDR3 comprises 15 residues. Per germline, CDR1 LGHDT and CDR2 YNNKEL (reference sequence). CDR3 coding DNA: TGTGCCACTCAAACTAGCGAACACTCCTACAATGAGCAGTTCTTC. Translation: CATQTSEHSYNEQFF.

This clonotype was detected many times. This chain connects TRBV12-3 or TRBV12-4 to TRBJ2-5; maybe TRBD2 (6 bases). This CDR3 spans 17 amino acids. The V and J ends lost 3 bases and 2 bases respectively, with 19 bases between them. This CDR3 reads CASSFEVAVEGQETQYF. The CDR3 coding sequence is TGTGCCAGCAGTTTCGAGGTTGCGGTGGAGGGGCAAGAGACCCAGTACTTC.

This clonotype was picked up many times. This chain connects TRBV29-1 to TRBJ1-3; TRBD1 agrees at 7 bases. The CDR3 runs 12 residues. Trimming cost V 4 bases and J 4 bases; bases outside gene matches: 1. Germline CDR1 is SQVTM and CDR2 is ANQGSEA. The CDR3 bases are TGCAGCGTTGTAGGGGGCGGAAACACCATATATTTT. Its protein product is CSVVGGGNTIYF.

The chain combines TRBV29-1 with TRBJ2-7; the match to TRBD1 covers 9 bases. From germline, CDR1 is SQVTM and CDR2 ANQGSEA. The CDR3 is 14 residues long. Germline trimming cut 7 bases from V and 4 bases from J; bases unmatched to any gene: 11. Here the CDR3 reads CSAQFRQGVYEQYF. CDR3 DNA sequence: TGCAGCGCCCAATTTAGACAGGGGGTATACGAGCAGTACTTC.

This clonotype came up many times. V is TRBV12-5 and J is TRBJ2-5, with 8 nucleotides matching TRBD1. Looked up from germline, CDR1 is LGHNT and CDR2 is FRNRAP. V lost 1 base to trimming and J lost 6 bases; unmatched junction nucleotides: 10. The CDR3 is 16 residues long. The CDR3 DNA reads as TGTGCTAGTGGTTTGGAACTACCAGGGGGCCGGAAGACCCAGTACTTC. Translating it yields CASGLELPGGRKTQYF.